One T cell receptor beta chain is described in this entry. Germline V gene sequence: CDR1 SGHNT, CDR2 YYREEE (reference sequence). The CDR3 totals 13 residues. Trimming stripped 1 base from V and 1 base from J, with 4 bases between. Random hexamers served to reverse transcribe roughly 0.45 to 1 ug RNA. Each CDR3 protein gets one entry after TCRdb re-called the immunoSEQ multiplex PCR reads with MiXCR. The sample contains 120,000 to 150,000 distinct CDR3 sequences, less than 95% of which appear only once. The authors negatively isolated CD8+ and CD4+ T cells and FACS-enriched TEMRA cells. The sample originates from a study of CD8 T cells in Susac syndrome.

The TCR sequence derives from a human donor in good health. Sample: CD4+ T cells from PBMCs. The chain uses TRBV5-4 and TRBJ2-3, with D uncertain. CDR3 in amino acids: CASSLSRTDTQYF. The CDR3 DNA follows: TGTGCCAGCAGCTTGTCGCGCACAGATACGCAGTATTTT.